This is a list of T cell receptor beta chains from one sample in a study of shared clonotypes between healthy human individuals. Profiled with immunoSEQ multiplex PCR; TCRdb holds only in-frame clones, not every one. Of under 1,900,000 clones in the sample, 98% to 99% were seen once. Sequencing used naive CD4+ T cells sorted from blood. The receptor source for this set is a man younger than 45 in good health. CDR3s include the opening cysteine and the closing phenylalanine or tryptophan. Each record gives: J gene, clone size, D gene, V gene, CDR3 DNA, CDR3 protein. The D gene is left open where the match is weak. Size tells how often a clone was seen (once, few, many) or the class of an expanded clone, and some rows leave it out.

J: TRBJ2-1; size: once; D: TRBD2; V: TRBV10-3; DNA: TGTGCCATCAGTGTTGCTAGCGGGAGATTCAATGAGCAGTTCTTC; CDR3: CAISVASGRFNEQFF
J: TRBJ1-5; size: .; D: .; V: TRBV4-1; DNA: TGCGCCAGCAGCCGCGACCTACTACAGCCCCAGCATTTT; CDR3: CASSRDLLQPQHF
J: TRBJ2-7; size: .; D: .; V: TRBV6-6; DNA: TGTGCCAGCACCGGGTACGGGTACGAGCAGTACTTC; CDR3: CASTGYGYEQYF
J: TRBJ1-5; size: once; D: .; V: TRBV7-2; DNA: TGTGCCAGCTTGCTGAAGGGGGGAGAAAATCAGCCCCAGCATTTT; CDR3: CASLLKGGENQPQHF
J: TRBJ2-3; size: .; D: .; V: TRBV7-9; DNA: TGTGCCAGCAGCTTAGCCCAGAACTCGGAGCATTTT; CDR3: CASSLAQNSEHF
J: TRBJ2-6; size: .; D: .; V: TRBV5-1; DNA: TGCGCCAGCAGCTTGCCCGATAGTCCTGGGGCCAACGTCCTGACTTTC; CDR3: CASSLPDSPGANVLTF
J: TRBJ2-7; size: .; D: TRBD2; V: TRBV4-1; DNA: TGCGCCAGCAGCCAAGATTTAACAGGACTAGCGGCCTACGAGCAGTACTTC; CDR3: CASSQDLTGLAAYEQYF
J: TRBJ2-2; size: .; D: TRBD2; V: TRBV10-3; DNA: TGTGCCGCCTCGGGAGGGCCAACCGGGGAGCTGTTTTTT; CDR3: CAASGGPTGELFF
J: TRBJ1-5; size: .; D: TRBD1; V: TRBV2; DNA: TGTGCCAGCAGTGCCTCTGGGGACAGAAATCAGCCCCAGCATTTT; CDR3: CASSASGDRNQPQHF
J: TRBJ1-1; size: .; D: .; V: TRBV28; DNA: TGTGCCAGCAGTTTACCCGTAACAGGGTACACTGAAGCTTTCTTT; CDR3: CASSLPVTGYTEAFF
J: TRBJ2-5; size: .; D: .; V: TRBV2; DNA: TGTGCCAGCAGTGAAGCGCTGGGATTACCTCAAGAGACCCAGTACTTC; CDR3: CASSEALGLPQETQYF
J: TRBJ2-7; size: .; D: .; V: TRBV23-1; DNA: TGCGCCAGCAGTCAATGCGAGGGTTCCTCCTACGAGCAGTACTTC; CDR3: CASSQCEGSSYEQYF
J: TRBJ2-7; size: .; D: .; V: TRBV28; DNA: TGTGCCAGCACACTTGGGGTGCGGGACGGTTACGAGCAGTACTTC; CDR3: CASTLGVRDGYEQYF
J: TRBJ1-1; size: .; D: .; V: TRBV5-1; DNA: TGCGCCAGCAGCTCCGCCCGTATGAACACTGAAGCTTTCTTT; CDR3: CASSSARMNTEAFF
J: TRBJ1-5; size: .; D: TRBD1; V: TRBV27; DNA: TGTGCCAGCAGTAGCAGGGGGAATCAGCCCCAGCATTTT; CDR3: CASSSRGNQPQHF
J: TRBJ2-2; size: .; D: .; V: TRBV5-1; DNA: TGCGCCAGCAGCAGCCCCGGGGGCACCGGGGAGCTGTTTTTT; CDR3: CASSSPGGTGELFF
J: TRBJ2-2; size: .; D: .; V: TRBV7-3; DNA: TGTGCCAGCACCTTGGGCGGTGGGAACACCGGGGAGCTGTTTTTT; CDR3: CASTLGGGNTGELFF
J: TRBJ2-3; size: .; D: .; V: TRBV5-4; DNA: TGTGCCTCCGCAACTACGAGCAACACAGATACGCAGTATTTT; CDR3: CASATTSNTDTQYF
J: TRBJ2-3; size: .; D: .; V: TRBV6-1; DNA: TGTGCCAGCAGTATCGGAGAGGGGACAGATACGCAGTATTTT; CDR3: CASSIGEGTDTQYF
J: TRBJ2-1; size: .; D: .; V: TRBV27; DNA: TGTGCCAGCAGTTTAAAAGGGGTGGATGAGCAGTTCTTC; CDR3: CASSLKGVDEQFF
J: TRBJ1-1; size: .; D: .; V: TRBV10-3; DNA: TGTGCCATCAGCCTCACGAGGGACACTGAAGCTTTCTTT; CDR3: CAISLTRDTEAFF
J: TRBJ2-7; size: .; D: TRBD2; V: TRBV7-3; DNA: TGTGCCAGGGGGGACTACCATTACGAGCAGTACTTC; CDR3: CARGDYHYEQYF
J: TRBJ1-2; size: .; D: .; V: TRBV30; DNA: TGTGCCTGGAGCGGCGAGGGGCGAAACTATGGCTACACCTTC; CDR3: CAWSGEGRNYGYTF
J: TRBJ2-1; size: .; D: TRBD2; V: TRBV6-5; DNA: TGTGCCAGCAGTTACTCTCCTAGCGGGAACAATGAGCAGTTCTTC; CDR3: CASSYSPSGNNEQFF
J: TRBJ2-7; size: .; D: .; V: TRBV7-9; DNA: TGTGCCAGCAGCTTAGACGTAGGGTTGCAGTACTTC; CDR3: CASSLDVGLQYF
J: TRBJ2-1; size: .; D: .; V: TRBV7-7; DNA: TGTGCTAGCAGCTTAGGCAGAAACAATGAGCAGTTCTTC; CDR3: CASSLGRNNEQFF
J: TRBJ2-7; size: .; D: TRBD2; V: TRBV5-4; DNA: TGTGCCAGCAGTGATAAGGCCCCCAGCGGGAGCTCCTACGAGCAGTACTTC; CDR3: CASSDKAPSGSSYEQYF
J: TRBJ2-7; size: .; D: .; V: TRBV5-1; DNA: TGCGCCAGCAGCTTGGACAGGGCAGCCCTTTACGAGCAGTACTTC; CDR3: CASSLDRAALYEQYF
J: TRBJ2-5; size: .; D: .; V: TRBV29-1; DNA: TGCAGCGCGCTTAAATGGGGAGAGACCCAGTACTTC; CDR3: CSALKWGETQYF
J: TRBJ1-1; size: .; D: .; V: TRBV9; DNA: TGTGCCAGCAGCGTAGTGGTTGGGGATAGAGCTTTCTTT; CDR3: CASSVVVGDRAFF
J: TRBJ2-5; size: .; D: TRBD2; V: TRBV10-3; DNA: TGTGCCATCAGTGGTGCTGCGGGAGGGGAAGTAGAGACCCAGTACTTC; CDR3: CAISGAAGGEVETQYF
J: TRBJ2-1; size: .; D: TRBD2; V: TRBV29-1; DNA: TGCAGCGTTAGAGCGGGAGGGTCCTACAATGAGCAGTTCTTC; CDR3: CSVRAGGSYNEQFF
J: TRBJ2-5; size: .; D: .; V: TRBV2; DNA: TGTGCCAGCAGTGAAGGCTCCGGCGGGACCCAGTACTTC; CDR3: CASSEGSGGTQYF
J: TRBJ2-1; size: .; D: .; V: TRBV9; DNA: TGTGCCAGCAGCACCCCCAATGAGCAGTTCTTC; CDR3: CASSTPNEQFF
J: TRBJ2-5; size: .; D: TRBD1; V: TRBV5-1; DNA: TGCGCCAGCAGCCTGACAGGGATCGAGACCCAGTACTTC; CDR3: CASSLTGIETQYF
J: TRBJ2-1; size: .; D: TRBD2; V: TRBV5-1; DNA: TGCGCCAGCAGCCCGGGACTAGCGGATTACTACAATGAGCAGTTCTTC; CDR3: CASSPGLADYYNEQFF
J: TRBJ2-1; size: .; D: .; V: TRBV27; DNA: TGTGCCAGCAGTCCCTCCGGTTGGGGTGGTGGTGGCCCTATCCACAATGAGCAGTTCTTC; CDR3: CASSPSGWGGGGPIHNEQFF
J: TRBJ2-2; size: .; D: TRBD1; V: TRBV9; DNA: TGTGCCAGCAGCGACCGGGACAGGGGAAACACCGGGGAGCTGTTTTTT; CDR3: CASSDRDRGNTGELFF
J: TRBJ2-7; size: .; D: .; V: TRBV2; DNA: TGTGCCAGCAGTGGTGTAGGGACCTACGAGCAGTACTTC; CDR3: CASSGVGTYEQYF
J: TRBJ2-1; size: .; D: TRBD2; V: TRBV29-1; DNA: TGCAGCGTGCGGCGGCTAGCGGACAATGAGCAGTTCTTC; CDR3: CSVRRLADNEQFF
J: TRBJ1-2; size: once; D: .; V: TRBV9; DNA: TGTGCCAGCAGCGTAGCTCCAGGCCAGGCGGCTGCGATCAAAACTAACTATGGCTACACCTTC; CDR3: CASSVAPGQAAAIKTNYGYTF
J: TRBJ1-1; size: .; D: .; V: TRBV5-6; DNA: TGTGCCAGCAGCCAACGGACACGTAGATTGGCAAGGGCTTTCTTT; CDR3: CASSQRTRRLARAFF